These 18 T cell receptor beta chains were all obtained from the same sample, sequenced in a study of blood T cell repertoires in COVID-19. Using immunoSEQ multiplex PCR, the repertoire was profiled, and TCRdb retains in-frame clones only, with some absent. This sample carries 85,000 to 110,000 clones, 89% of them seen once, and the ten largest clones take 3.5%. Specimen: peripheral blood. The source of these receptors is a woman between 55 and 75 years old with acute or convalescent COVID-19.

The V gene is TRBV11-3, the J gene TRBJ2-5; 8 bases match TRBD2. J gave up 5 bases and V 8 bases, and 7 bases lay outside the gene matches. This CDR3 comprises 13 residues. Germline V gene sequence: CDR1 SGHNT, CDR2 YENEEA. The CDR3: CASRTSGRETQYF. As DNA, the CDR3 is TGTGCCAGCCGAACTAGCGGTCGGGAGACCCAGTACTTC.

This clone has just a few counts. The V and J genes are TRBV29-1 and TRBJ2-5; 8 nucleotides agree with TRBD2. Trimming removed 8 bases from V and 0 bases from J; junction bases left unmatched: 11. The CDR3 sequence is 15 residues long. Germline loops: CDR1 SQVTM, CDR2 ANQGSEA. The CDR3 region is CSSSGGAVYQETQYF. Written as DNA, the CDR3 is TGCAGCTCCTCCGGGGGGGCGGTTTACCAAGAGACCCAGTACTTC.

This chain links TRBV9 with TRBJ1-2; 8 bases agree with TRBD1. Germline-derived CDR1 and CDR2 are SGDLS and YYNGEE. J gave up 6 bases and V 3 bases, and 4 bases lay outside the gene matches. The CDR3 extends over 13 amino acids. CDR3 bases: TGTGCCAGCAGCGAGGGACAGGTACATGGCTACACCTTC. It codes for CASSEGQVHGYTF.

This sequence joins TRBV28 and TRBJ1-3, with D unclear. The V gene's germline CDR1 is MDHEN and CDR2 SYDVKM. The CDR3 is made up of 16 amino acids. V lost 2 bases and J 3 bases, leaving 14 bases between the germline ends. The CDR3 region has the DNA TGTGCCAGCAGTTTAGAGGGCCCGAACCTTGGAAACACCATATATTTT. Its translation: CASSLEGPNLGNTIYF.

This chain connects TRBV6-6 to TRBJ1-2; no clear D. Trimming left V 6 bases short and J 2 bases short, with 13 bases between. The CDR3 runs 14 residues. Germline V gives CDR1 MNHNY, CDR2 SVGAGI (reference sequence). The CDR3 DNA reads as TGTGCCAGCAGCCCCGTGGGAGGGAACTATGGCTACACCTTC. It translates to CASSPVGGNYGYTF.

The chain is built from TRBV28 and TRBJ1-5, with TRBD1 identical over 7 bases. With 7 bases clipped from V and 6 bases from J, the junction kept 9 bases outside the gene matches. This CDR3 region has 14 residues. Germline-derived CDR1 and CDR2 are MDHEN and SYDVKM. CDR3 sequence: CASTSPQGTQPQHF. The CDR3 bases are TGTGCCAGCACCTCTCCACAGGGGACTCAGCCCCAGCATTTT. Using reference TRBV28 and TRBJ1-5 for the parts outside the CDR3, the full variable domain is DVKVTQSSRYLVKRTGEKVFLECVQDMDHENMFWYRQDPGLGLRLIYFSYDVKMKEKGDIPEGYSVSREKKERFSLILESASTNQTSMYLCASTSPQGTQPQHFGDGTRLSIL.

The gene calls are TRBV6-5 and TRBJ1-5, with D tentatively TRBD1 (6 bases). Germline V gene sequence: CDR1 MNHEY, CDR2 SVGAGI. The germline V and J ends were trimmed by 6 bases and 4 bases, with 16 bases remaining between them. The CDR3 extends over 15 amino acids. CDR3 DNA sequence: TGTGCCAGCAGCTTGGAACAGGGCCCTAATCAGCCCCAGCATTTT. It specifies CASSLEQGPNQPQHF.

The rearrangement links TRBV10-3 to TRBJ1-1, with D possibly being TRBD1 (5 bases). Trimming pared 6 bases from V and 5 bases from J, leaving 16 bases between. CDR1 is ENHRY and CDR2 is SYGVKD in the germline V gene. The CDR3 totals 14 residues. CDR3 in amino acids: CAISATGDDTEAFF. As DNA, the CDR3 is TGTGCCATCAGCGCCACAGGTGACGATACTGAAGCTTTCTTT.

The V call is TRBV29-1, the J call TRBJ1-1; D perhaps matches TRBD1 (6 bases). V was cut by 7 bases and J by 3 bases, with 15 bases left in between. Germline assignment: CDR1 SQVTM and CDR2 ANQGSEA. The CDR3 runs 13 residues. The CDR3 here is CSARPRGDTEAFF. CDR3 bases: TGCAGCGCCCGACCCAGGGGAGACACTGAAGCTTTCTTT.

Here the CDR3 reads CASSLVAGSSYEQYF. For the CDR3, the DNA is TGCGCCAGCAGCTTGGTAGCGGGAAGCTCCTACGAGCAGTACTTC. The chain uses TRBV5-1 and TRBJ2-7; 8 positions agree with TRBD2. With 0 bases clipped from V and 0 bases from J, the junction kept 2 bases outside the gene matches. Germline V gene data show CDR1 as SGHRS and CDR2 as YFSETQ. This CDR3 is built from 15 residues. The variable domain in full, with the rest retrieved from reference TRBV5-1 and TRBJ2-7, is KAGVTQTPRYLIKTRGQQVTLSCSPISGHRSVSWYQQTPGQGLQFLFEYFSETQRNKGNFPGRFSGRQFSNSRSEMNVSTLELGDSALYLCASSLVAGSSYEQYFGPGTRLTVT.

The chain combines TRBV7-8 with TRBJ1-4; TRBD1 matches at 8 bases. J lost 6 bases, V lost 3 bases, and 3 bases had no gene match. CDR3 size: 14 residues. Germline values: CDR1 SGHVS, CDR2 FQNEAQ. The CDR3: CASSFSGGYEKLFF. DNA of the CDR3: TGTGCCAGCAGCTTTTCAGGGGGCTATGAAAAACTGTTTTTT.

The chain is built from TRBV4-1 and TRBJ2-1; no reliable D call. Germline CDR1 and CDR2: MGHRA and YSYEKL. V was pared by 0 bases and J by 7 bases, with 7 bases between. The CDR3 consists of 13 residues. Written as DNA, the CDR3 is TGCGCCAGCAGCCAAGAGCGAGCGAATGAGCAGTTCTTC. Its translation is CASSQERANEQFF.

The chain couples TRBV7-9 to TRBJ2-1, with a weak D call TRBD1 (5 bases). The V gene lost 5 bases and the J gene lost 0 bases, with 8 bases spanning the gap. The CDR3 length is 14 residues. The germline gives CDR1 SEHNR, CDR2 FQNEAQ (reference sequence). CDR3 sequence (DNA): TGTGCCAGCAGCGCAGGGATCTCCTACAATGAGCAGTTCTTC. This codes for CASSAGISYNEQFF.

The chain has TRBV19 and TRBJ1-1; 8 bases agree with TRBD1. The trim removed 4 bases at V and 4 bases at J, leaving 8 bases unmatched. Per the germline V gene, CDR1 is LNHDA and CDR2 is SQIVND (reference sequence). The CDR3 extends over 15 amino acids. The CDR3 reads CASSTLTGEGTEAFF. The CDR3 DNA follows: TGTGCCAGTAGTACCCTGACAGGGGAGGGCACTGAAGCTTTCTTT.

V gene TRBV10-3 combines with J gene TRBJ2-3; D ambiguous. CDR3 length: 12 residues. Between the trimmed V and J ends, which lost 10 bases and 1 base, there was a span of 9 bases. The V gene's germline CDR1 is ENHRY and CDR2 SYGVKD. DNA of the CDR3: TGTGCCACTGCGAGAGGCACAGATACGCAGTATTTT. Protein product: CATARGTDTQYF.

In DNA form, the CDR3 reads TGTGCCAGTAGTATATGGAACAGGGAGGGTTCACCCCTCCACTTT. Protein product: CASSIWNREGSPLHF. The J gene is TRBJ1-6, the V gene TRBV19, with D perhaps TRBD1 (6 bases). The V gene's germline CDR1 is LNHDA and CDR2 SQIVND (reference sequence). The CDR3 contains 15 residues. Trimming pared 2 bases from V and 9 bases from J, leaving 14 bases between.

Remarks on this clone: The sample has other DNA sequences that encode this CDR3 too. The chain combines TRBV12-3 or TRBV12-4 with TRBJ1-1; unclear D gene. V lost 6 bases to trimming and J lost 0 bases, with 8 bases between them. The CDR3 covers 13 residues. The CDR3 DNA reads as TGTGCCAGCAGCCTTCAGATGAACACTGAAGCTTTCTTT. Protein sequence: CASSLQMNTEAFF.

The rearrangement joins TRBV2 to TRBJ2-1; 8 bases fit TRBD2. CDR1 is SNHLY, CDR2 FYNNEI, per germline. CDR3 size: 15 residues. V shed 6 bases, J shed 4 bases, and the junction held 8 bases outside the gene matches. In DNA, the CDR3 is TGTGCCAGCAGACCCCTAGCGGGCGAGTACAATGAGCAGTTCTTC. Translation: CASRPLAGEYNEQFF. Variable domain in full (rest from reference TRBV2 and TRBJ2-1): EPEVTQTPSHQVTQMGQEVILRCVPISNHLYFYWYRQILGQKVEFLVSFYNNEISEKSEIFDDQFSVERPDGSNFTLKIRSTKLEDSAMYFCASRPLAGEYNEQFFGPGTRLTVL.